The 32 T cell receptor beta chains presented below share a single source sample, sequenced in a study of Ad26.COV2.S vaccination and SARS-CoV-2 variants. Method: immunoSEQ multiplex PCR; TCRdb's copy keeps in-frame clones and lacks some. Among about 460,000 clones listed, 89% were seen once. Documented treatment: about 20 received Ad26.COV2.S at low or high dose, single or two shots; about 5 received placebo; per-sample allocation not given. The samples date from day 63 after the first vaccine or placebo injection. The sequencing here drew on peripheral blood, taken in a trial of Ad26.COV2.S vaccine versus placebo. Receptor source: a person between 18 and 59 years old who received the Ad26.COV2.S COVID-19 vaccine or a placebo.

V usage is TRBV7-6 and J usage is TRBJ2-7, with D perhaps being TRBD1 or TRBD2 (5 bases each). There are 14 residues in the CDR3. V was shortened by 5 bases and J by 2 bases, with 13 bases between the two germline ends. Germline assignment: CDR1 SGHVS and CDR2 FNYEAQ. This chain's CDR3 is CASSPRDGAYEQYF. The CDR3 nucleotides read TGTGCCAGCAGCCCCCGGGACGGAGCCTACGAGCAGTACTTC.

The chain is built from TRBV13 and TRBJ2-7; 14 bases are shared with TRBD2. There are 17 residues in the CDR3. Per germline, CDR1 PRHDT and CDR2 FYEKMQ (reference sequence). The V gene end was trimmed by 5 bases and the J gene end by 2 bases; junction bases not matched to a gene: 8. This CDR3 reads CASSASLGLAGAYEQYF. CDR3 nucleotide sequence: TGTGCCAGCAGCGCGTCGTTGGGACTAGCGGGAGCCTACGAGCAGTACTTC.

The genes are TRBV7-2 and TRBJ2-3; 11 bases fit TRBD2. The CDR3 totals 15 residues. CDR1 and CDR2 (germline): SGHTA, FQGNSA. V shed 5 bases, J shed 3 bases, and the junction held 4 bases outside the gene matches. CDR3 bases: TGTGCCAGCAGCGCGAGACTAGCGGGGACAGATACGCAGTATTTT. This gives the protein CASSARLAGTDTQYF.

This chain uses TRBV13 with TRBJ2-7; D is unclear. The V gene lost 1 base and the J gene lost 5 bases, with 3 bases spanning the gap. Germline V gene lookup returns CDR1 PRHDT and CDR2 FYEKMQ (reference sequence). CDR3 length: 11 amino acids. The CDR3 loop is CASSLVDEQYF. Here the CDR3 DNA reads TGTGCCAGCAGCTTAGTAGACGAGCAGTACTTC.

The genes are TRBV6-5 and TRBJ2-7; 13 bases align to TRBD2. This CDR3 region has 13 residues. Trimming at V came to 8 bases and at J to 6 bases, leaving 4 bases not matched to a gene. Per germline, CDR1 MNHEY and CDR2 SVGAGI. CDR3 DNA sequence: TGTGCCAGCCGGACTAGCGGGAGAGCCGAGCAGTACTTC. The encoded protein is CASRTSGRAEQYF.

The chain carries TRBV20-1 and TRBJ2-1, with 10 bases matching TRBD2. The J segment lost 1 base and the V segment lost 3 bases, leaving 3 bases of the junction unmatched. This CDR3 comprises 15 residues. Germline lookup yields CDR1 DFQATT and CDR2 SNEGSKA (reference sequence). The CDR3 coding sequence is TGCAGTGCTAGTGGACTAGCGGTTTCCTACAATGAGCAGTTCTTC. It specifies CSASGLAVSYNEQFF.

CDR3 protein: CASSDGQGAYGELFF. In nucleotides, the CDR3 is TGTGCCAGCAGTGACGGACAGGGGGCGTACGGGGAGCTGTTTTTT. J is TRBJ2-2 and V is TRBV6-1, with 11 bases fitting TRBD1. The V gene end was trimmed by 3 bases and the J gene end by 7 bases; junction bases not matched to a gene: 4. CDR1 and CDR2 from the germline V gene are MNHNS and SASEGT. The CDR3 contains 15 residues.

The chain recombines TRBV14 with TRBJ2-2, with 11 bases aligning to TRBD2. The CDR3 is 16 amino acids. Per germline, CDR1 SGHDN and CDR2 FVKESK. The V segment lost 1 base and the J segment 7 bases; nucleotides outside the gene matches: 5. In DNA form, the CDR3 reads TGTGCCAGCAGCCAAGTGGCTAGCGGGAGGTACGGGGAGCTGTTTTTT. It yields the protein CASSQVASGRYGELFF. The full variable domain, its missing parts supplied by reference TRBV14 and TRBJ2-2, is EAGVTQFPSHSVIEKGQTVTLRCDPISGHDNLYWYRRVMGKEIKFLLHFVKESKQDESGMPNNRFLAERTGGTYSTLKVQPAELEDSGVYFCASSQVASGRYGELFFGEGSRLTVL.

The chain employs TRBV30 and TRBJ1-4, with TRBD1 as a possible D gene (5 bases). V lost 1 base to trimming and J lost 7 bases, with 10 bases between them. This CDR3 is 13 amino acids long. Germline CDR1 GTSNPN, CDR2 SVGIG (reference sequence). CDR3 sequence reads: CAWSEGISEKLFF. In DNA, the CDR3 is TGTGCCTGGAGTGAGGGGATCAGTGAAAAACTGTTTTTT.

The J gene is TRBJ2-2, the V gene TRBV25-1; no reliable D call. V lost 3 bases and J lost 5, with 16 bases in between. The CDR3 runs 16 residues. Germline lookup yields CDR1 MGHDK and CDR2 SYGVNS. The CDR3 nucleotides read TGTGCCAGCAGTGATTTGTCTGGTGGGGATACCGGGGAGCTGTTTTTT. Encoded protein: CASSDLSGGDTGELFF.

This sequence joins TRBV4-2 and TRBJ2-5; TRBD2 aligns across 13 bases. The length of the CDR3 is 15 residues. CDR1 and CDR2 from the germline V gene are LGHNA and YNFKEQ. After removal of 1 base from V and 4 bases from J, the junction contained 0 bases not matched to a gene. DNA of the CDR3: TGTGCCAGCAGCCAAGGACTAGCGGGGGGAGAGACCCAGTACTTC. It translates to CASSQGLAGGETQYF.

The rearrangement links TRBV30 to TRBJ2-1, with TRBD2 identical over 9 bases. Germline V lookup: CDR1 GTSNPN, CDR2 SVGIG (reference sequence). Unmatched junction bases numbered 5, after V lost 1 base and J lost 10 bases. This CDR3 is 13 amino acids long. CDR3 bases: TGTGCCTGGAGTGCTAGCGGGACCTACGAGCAGTTCTTC. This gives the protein CAWSASGTYEQFF.

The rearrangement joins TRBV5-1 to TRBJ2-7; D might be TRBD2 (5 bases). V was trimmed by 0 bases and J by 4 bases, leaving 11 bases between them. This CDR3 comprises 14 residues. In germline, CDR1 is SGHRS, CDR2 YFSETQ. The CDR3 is CASSLAGKEYEQYF. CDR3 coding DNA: TGCGCCAGCAGCTTGGCCGGGAAGGAGTACGAGCAGTACTTC.

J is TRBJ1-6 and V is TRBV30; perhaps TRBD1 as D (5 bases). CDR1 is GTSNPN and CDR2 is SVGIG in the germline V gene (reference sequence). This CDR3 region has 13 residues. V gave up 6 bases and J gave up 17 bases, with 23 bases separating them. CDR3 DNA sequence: TGTGCCTGCCTAAAACCGGGACCCCGAACGTTCCACTTT. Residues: CACLKPGPRTFHF.

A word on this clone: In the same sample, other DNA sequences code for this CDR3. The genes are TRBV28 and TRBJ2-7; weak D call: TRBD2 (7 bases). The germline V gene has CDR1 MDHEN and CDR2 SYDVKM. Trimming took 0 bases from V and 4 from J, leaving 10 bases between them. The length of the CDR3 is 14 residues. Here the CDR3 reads CASSLWGGGYEQYF. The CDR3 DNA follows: TGTGCCAGCAGTTTATGGGGAGGGGGTTACGAGCAGTACTTC.

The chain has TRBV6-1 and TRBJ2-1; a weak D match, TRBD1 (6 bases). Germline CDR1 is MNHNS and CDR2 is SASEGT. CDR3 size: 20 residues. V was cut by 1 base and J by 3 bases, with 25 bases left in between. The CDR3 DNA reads TGTGCCAGCAGTGAAGGTTCCGGTAGTTTGGACAGTGACCTCTACAATGAGCAGTTCTTC. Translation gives CASSEGSGSLDSDLYNEQFF.

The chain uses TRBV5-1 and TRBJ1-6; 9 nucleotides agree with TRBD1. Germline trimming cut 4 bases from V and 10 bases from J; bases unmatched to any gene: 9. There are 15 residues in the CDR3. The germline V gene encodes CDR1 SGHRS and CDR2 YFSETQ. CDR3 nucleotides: TGCGCCAGCAGCGAGGGACAGGGTATAAACTCACCCCTCCACTTT. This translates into CASSEGQGINSPLHF.

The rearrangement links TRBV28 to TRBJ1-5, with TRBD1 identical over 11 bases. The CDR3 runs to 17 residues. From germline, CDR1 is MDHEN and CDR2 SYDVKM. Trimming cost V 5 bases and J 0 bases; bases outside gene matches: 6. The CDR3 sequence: CASSPGQGADSNQPQHF. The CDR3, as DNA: TGTGCCAGCAGTCCCGGACAGGGGGCAGATAGCAATCAGCCCCAGCATTTT.

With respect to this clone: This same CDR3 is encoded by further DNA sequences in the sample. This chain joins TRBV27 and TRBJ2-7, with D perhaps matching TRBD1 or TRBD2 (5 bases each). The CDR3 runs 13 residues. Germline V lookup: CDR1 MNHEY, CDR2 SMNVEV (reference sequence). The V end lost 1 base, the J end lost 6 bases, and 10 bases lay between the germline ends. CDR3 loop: CASSLLGEGEQYF. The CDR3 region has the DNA TGTGCCAGCAGTTTATTGGGGGAAGGCGAGCAGTACTTC.

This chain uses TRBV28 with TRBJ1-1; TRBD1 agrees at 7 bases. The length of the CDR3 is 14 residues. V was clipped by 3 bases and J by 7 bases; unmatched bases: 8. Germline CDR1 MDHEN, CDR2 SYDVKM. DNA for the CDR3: TGTGCCAGCAGTTTGAAAACCAGACAGGGTGAAGCTTTCTTT. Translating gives CASSLKTRQGEAFF.

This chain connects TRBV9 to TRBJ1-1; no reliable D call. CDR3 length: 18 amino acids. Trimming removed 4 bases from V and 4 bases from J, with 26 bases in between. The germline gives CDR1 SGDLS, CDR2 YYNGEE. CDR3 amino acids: CASSPQAAFIDGSTEAFF. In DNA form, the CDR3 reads TGTGCCAGCAGCCCTCAAGCGGCATTTATCGATGGGTCCACTGAAGCTTTCTTT.

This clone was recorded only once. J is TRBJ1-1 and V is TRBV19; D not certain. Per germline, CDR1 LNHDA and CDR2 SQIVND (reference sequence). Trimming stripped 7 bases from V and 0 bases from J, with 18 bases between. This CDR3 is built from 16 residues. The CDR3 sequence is CASTPFDTSMNTEAFF. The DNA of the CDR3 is TGTGCCAGTACCCCTTTTGACACCAGCATGAACACTGAAGCTTTCTTT.

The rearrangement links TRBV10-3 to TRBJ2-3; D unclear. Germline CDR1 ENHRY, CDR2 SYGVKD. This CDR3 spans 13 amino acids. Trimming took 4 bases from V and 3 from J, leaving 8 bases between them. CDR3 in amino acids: CAISGLGTDTQYF. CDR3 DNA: TGTGCCATCAGTGGTTTAGGAACAGATACGCAGTATTTT.

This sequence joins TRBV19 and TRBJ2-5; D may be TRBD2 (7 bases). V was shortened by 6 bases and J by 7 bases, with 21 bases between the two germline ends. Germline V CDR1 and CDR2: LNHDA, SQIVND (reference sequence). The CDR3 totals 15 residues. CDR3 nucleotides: TGTGCCAGTAGCGGGGGAGGGACATCCGTGGGGACCCAGTACTTC. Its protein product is CASSGGGTSVGTQYF.

CDR3 protein: CASSLAGGEQYF. DNA of the CDR3: TGTGCCAGCAGCTTAGCTGGGGGCGAGCAGTACTTC. The chain employs TRBV7-6 and TRBJ2-7; D is perhaps TRBD1 or TRBD2 (5 bases each). Trimming pared 0 bases from V and 6 bases from J, leaving 6 bases between. CDR1 SGHVS and CDR2 FNYEAQ come from the germline V gene. The CDR3 runs 12 residues.

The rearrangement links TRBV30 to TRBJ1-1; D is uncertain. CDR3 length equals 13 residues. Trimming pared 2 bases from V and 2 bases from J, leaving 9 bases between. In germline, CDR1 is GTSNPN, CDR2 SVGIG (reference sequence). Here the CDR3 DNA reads TGTGCCTGGAGTTATTGGGAAAACACTGAAGCTTTCTTT. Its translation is CAWSYWENTEAFF.

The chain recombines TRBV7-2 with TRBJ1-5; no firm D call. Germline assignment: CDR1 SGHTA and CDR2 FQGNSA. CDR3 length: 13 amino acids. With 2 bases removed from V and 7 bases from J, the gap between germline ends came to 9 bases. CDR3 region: CASSLMQDQPQHF. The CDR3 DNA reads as TGTGCCAGCAGCTTAATGCAGGACCAGCCCCAGCATTTT. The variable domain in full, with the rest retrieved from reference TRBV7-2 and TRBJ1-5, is GAGVSQSPSNKVTEKGKDVELRCDPISGHTALYWYRQSLGQGLEFLIYFQGNSAPDKSGLPSDRFSAERTGGSVSTLTIQRTQQEDSAVYLCASSLMQDQPQHFGDGTRLSIL.

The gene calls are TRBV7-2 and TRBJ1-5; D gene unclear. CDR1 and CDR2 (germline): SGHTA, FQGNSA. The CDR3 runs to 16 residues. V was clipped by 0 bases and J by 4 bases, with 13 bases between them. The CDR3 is CASSLATATYNQPQHF. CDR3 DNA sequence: TGTGCCAGCAGCTTAGCTACAGCGACTTATAATCAGCCCCAGCATTTT.

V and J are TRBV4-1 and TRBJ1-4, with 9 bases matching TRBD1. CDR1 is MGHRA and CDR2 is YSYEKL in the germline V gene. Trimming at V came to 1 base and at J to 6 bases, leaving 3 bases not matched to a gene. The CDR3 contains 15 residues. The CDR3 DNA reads TGCGCCAGCAGCCAAGTCGGGACAGGGTATGAAAAACTGTTTTTT. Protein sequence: CASSQVGTGYEKLFF.

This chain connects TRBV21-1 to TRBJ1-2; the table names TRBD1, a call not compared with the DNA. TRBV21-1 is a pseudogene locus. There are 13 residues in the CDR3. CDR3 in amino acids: CASTLGAGNGYTF. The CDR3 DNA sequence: TGTGCCAGCACCCTGGGGGCAGGGAATGGCTACACCTTC.

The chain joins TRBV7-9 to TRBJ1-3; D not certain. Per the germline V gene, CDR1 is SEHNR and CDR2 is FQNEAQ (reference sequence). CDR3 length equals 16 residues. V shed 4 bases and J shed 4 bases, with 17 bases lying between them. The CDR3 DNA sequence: TGTGCCAGCAGCTCCCCGGAGCCCTATTCGGGAAACACCATATATTTT. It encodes CASSSPEPYSGNTIYF.

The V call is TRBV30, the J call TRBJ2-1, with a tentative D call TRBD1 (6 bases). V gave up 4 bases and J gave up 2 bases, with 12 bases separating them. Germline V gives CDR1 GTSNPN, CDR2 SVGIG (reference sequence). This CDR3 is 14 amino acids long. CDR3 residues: CAWTNRVPYNEQFF. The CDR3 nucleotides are TGTGCCTGGACCAACAGGGTGCCCTACAATGAGCAGTTCTTC. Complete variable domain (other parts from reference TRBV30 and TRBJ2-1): SQTIHQWPATLVQPVGSPLSLECTVEGTSNPNLYWYRQAAGRGLQLLFYSVGIGQISSEVPQNLSASRPQDRQFILSSKKLLLSDSGFYLCAWTNRVPYNEQFFGPGTRLTVL.